These 10 T cell receptor beta chains were sequenced from one sample in a study of OX40 agonist ivuxolimab in advanced cancers. Libraries were prepared by immunoSEQ multiplex PCR; TCRdb keeps only in-frame clonotypes and omits some of them. The profile covers about 63,000 clones, with about 83% appearing a single time and around 0.61% taken by the ten largest. The sample was CD4+ or CD8+ T cells sorted from blood, taken in a trial of the OX40 agonist ivuxolimab. The receptors stem from an adult with an advanced solid tumor such as melanoma, head and neck, liver or kidney cancer.

This sequence joins TRBV29-1 and TRBJ1-2, with D possibly TRBD1 on 5 matching bases. V gave up 6 bases and J gave up 2 bases, with 13 bases separating them. CDR3 length: 13 residues. The germline V gene has CDR1 SQVTM and CDR2 ANQGSEA. CDR3 sequence: CSVRDPRNYGYTF. Here the CDR3 DNA reads TGCAGCGTGAGGGACCCCCGGAACTATGGCTACACCTTC.

This clone has more than one count but fewer than ten. The gene calls are TRBV27 and TRBJ2-7; D possibly uses TRBD1 or TRBD2 (5 bases each). Germline V CDR1 and CDR2: MNHEY, SMNVEV (reference sequence). This CDR3 comprises 15 residues. The V end lost 6 bases, the J end lost 3 bases, and 18 bases lay between the germline ends. The CDR3 DNA follows: TGTGCCAGCAGACGCACCGGGGCCTTAATCTACGAGCAGTACTTC. Translated: CASRRTGALIYEQYF.

In its sample, this clone was seen once. The chain links TRBV30 to TRBJ1-1, with D perhaps TRBD1 (6 bases). This CDR3 spans 15 amino acids. The germline CDR1 and CDR2 sequences are GTSNPN and SVGIG (reference sequence). Trimming removed 4 bases at V and 2 bases at J, with 17 bases between. The CDR3 sequence: CAWIVRGQRNTEAFF. CDR3 coding DNA: TGTGCCTGGATCGTACGTGGACAGCGAAACACTGAAGCTTTCTTT. The entire variable domain, with the rest obtained from reference TRBV30 and TRBJ1-1, is as follows: SQTIHQWPATLVQPVGSPLSLECTVEGTSNPNLYWYRQAAGRGLQLLFYSVGIGQISSEVPQNLSASRPQDRQFILSSKKLLLSDSGFYLCAWIVRGQRNTEAFFGQGTRLTVV.

The chain recombines TRBV2 with TRBJ2-7; D perhaps matches TRBD1 (6 bases). Germline-derived CDR1 and CDR2 are SNHLY and FYNNEI. The length of the CDR3 is 13 residues. V was cut by 4 bases and J by 4 bases, with 11 bases left in between. CDR3 nucleotides: TGTGCCAGCAGTGTAGCCAGGGGATACGAGCAGTACTTC. Its translation: CASSVARGYEQYF.

V and J are TRBV10-1 and TRBJ2-7, with 8 bases aligning to TRBD2. This CDR3 region has 13 residues. Trimming at V came to 9 bases and at J to 4 bases, leaving 8 bases not matched to a gene. Germline V lookup: CDR1 WNHNN, CDR2 SYGVQD (reference sequence). Written as DNA, the CDR3 is TGCGCCAGATTGGAGCGGGAGATGTACGAGCAGTACTTC. Translating it yields CARLEREMYEQYF.

The rearrangement links TRBV28 to TRBJ1-5; 7 bases fit TRBD1. The CDR3 extends over 16 amino acids. Germline trimming cut 1 base from V and 4 bases from J; bases unmatched to any gene: 7. CDR1 and CDR2 from the germline V gene are MDHEN and SYDVKM. The CDR3, as DNA: TGTGCCAGCAGTTTATATGGGACAGCTGTTAATCAGCCCCAGCATTTT. It translates to CASSLYGTAVNQPQHF.

For this clone: This specimen includes other DNA sequences encoding the same CDR3. This sequence joins TRBV27 and TRBJ2-3, with 8 positions matching TRBD1. Germline CDR1 and CDR2: MNHEY and SMNVEV (reference sequence). V trimming: 4 bases; J trimming: 4 bases; junction bases outside the gene matches: 4. The CDR3 length is 14 residues. This CDR3 is CASSSRGRPDTQYF. CDR3 DNA: TGTGCCAGCAGTTCCAGGGGGCGTCCAGATACGCAGTATTTT.

The chain recombines TRBV10-3 with TRBJ2-7; 10 nucleotides agree with TRBD2. The CDR3 runs to 15 residues. Trimming at V came to 7 bases and at J to 4 bases, leaving 10 bases not matched to a gene. Germline V lookup: CDR1 ENHRY, CDR2 SYGVKD. CDR3 DNA: TGTGCCATCAATGGACCGGGACTAGCGTCGTACGAGCAGTACTTC. Protein sequence: CAINGPGLASYEQYF.

This chain links TRBV4-1 with TRBJ2-2, with no clear D. Germline CDR1 reads MGHRA; CDR2 reads YSYEKL. Trimming stripped 4 bases from V and 6 bases from J, with 6 bases between. The CDR3 is made up of 12 amino acids. This CDR3 reads CASSPRAGELFF. Written as DNA, the CDR3 is TGCGCCAGCAGCCCTCGAGCCGGGGAGCTGTTTTTT.

This chain links TRBV5-6 with TRBJ2-1, with a weak D call TRBD2 (7 bases). The germline CDR1 and CDR2 sequences are SGHDT and YYEEEE. The CDR3 spans 16 residues. With 0 bases removed from V and 7 bases from J, the gap between germline ends came to 17 bases. The CDR3: CASSLEGGGDRNEQFF. As DNA, the CDR3 is TGTGCCAGCAGCTTGGAAGGGGGAGGGGATAGAAATGAGCAGTTCTTC.